These T cell receptor beta chains were read from a single sample in a study of shared clonotypes between healthy human individuals. Measured with immunoSEQ multiplex PCR; TCRdb has only the in-frame clones, and not every one. The profile shows hundreds of thousands of clones, 74% of them singletons. Sequenced input: memory CD4+ T cells sorted from blood. The receptors derive from a man aged 30-40 years in good health. Each CDR3 is given without its conserved first and last residue.

V gene,CDR3 length,CDR3 protein
TRBV5-4,10,ASSLSATKQY
TRBV15,9,ATGGGRIQY
TRBV5-1,13,ASSSQGGVYNEQF
TRBV19,13,ASRTLAGAYNEQF
TRBV9,11,ASSGGQGRPQH
TRBV18,14,ASSLTSGTGRNTIY
TRBV7-3,12,ASSGGTGNTEAF
TRBV27,15,ASSLRETSGITYEQY
TRBV5-1,13,ASSLVGTSGGEQY
TRBV4-3,15,ASSHPGGSGSVYEQY
TRBV4-3,13,ASSQETQAAYEQY
TRBV28,14,ASSFPGLAGEYEQY
TRBV15,17,ATSTKGLAGVRRTDTQY
TRBV19,12,ASSPQTGSYEQY
TRBV27,12,ASSLQGRSEKLF
TRBV5-5,11,ASTPGASYEQY
TRBV7-9,11,ASSSGANYGYT
TRBV4-3,12,ASSRQSGEQPQH
TRBV5-1,12,ASSLDRRAGGYT
TRBV7-8,14,ASSSEQRVSYNEQF
TRBV7-8,16,ASSLAGTGPVARETQY
TRBV5-1,11,ASSLAFGSEAF
TRBV19,12,ASSIQGLGQPQH
TRBV27,12,ASRPSQGAPGYT
TRBV7-2,11,ASSYQGTGELF